Listed here are 25 T cell receptor beta chains from one sample, sequenced in a study of T cells after posttransplantation cyclophosphamide. Controls had myeloablative marrow grafts with methotrexate and calcineurin inhibitor, sampled at 1 year. Generated by immunoSEQ multiplex PCR, the TCRdb table keeps only in-frame clones and is missing some. The table has roughly 19,000 clones, around 89% seen once. Here the sequenced sample was PBMCs, taken 350 to 400 days after allogeneic stem cell transplant with calcineurin inhibitor and methotrexate. The receptor source for this set is a female patient in her 30s who received an allogeneic stem cell transplant from an unrelated donor, was CMV-positive, and had acute and chronic GVHD. Among the T cells, some may be from the graft donor.

The rearrangement uses TRBV27 and TRBJ2-7; 7 bases are shared with TRBD1. This CDR3 comprises 15 residues. The V gene end was trimmed by 5 bases and the J gene end by 1 base; junction bases not matched to a gene: 8. Germline V gives CDR1 MNHEY, CDR2 SMNVEV (reference sequence). CDR3 sequence: CASSAVRDSSYEQYF. The CDR3 bases are TGTGCCAGCAGTGCGGTAAGGGACAGTTCCTACGAGCAGTACTTC.

The CDR3 DNA reads as TGTGCCAGCTCCTTTGGTCCGACAGAACCCATTCAGTACTTC. The encoded protein is CASSFGPTEPIQYF. The V and J genes are TRBV9 and TRBJ2-4, with D possibly matching TRBD1 (5 bases). Trimming took 7 bases from V and 9 from J, leaving 20 bases between them. Per germline, CDR1 SGDLS and CDR2 YYNGEE. The CDR3 totals 14 residues.

This clone was recorded once. At one of its ends the junction is not consistent with the germline gene, which may arise from a read error. The chain links TRBV7-7 to TRBJ2-1; a possible D gene is TRBD2 (6 bases). The CDR3 sequence is 16 residues long. Germline CDR1 SSHAT, CDR2 FNYEAQ (reference sequence). For the CDR3, the DNA is TGTGCTAGCAGCTTATTAACCGGGAGAAGCTACAATGAGCAGTTCTTC. This encodes CASSLLTGRSYNEQFF.

The genes are TRBV4-1 and TRBJ1-4; no reliable D call. Germline values: CDR1 MGHRA, CDR2 YSYEKL. The CDR3 contains 14 residues. V was cut by 0 bases and J by 5 bases, with 7 bases left in between. The CDR3 is CASSQEARNEKLFF. DNA of the CDR3: TGCGCCAGCAGCCAAGAGGCCAGAAATGAAAAACTGTTTTTT.

This clone was counted only a few times. The gene calls are TRBV19 and TRBJ1-1; 7 nucleotides line up with TRBD1. The CDR3 is made up of 17 amino acids. V lost 3 bases to trimming and J lost 2 bases; unmatched junction nucleotides: 12. Germline lookup yields CDR1 LNHDA and CDR2 SQIVND (reference sequence). CDR3 DNA: TGTGCCAGTAGTATCGGGACAACCGGGACAGAAAACACTGAAGCTTTCTTT. Amino acids: CASSIGTTGTENTEAFF.

V gene TRBV5-4 combines with J gene TRBJ1-2; D is perhaps TRBD1 (6 bases). Deletions cut 0 bases from V and 8 bases from J, with 14 bases between. The CDR3 sequence is 14 residues long. CDR1 and CDR2 from the germline V gene are SGHNT and YYREEE (reference sequence). Here the CDR3 DNA reads TGTGCCAGCAGCTTGGGCGGGGGGCGAGGGGGCTACACCTTC. It encodes CASSLGGGRGGYTF.

The chain is built from TRBV13 and TRBJ2-7, with TRBD1 matching 7 bases. Germline CDR1 is PRHDT and CDR2 is FYEKMQ (reference sequence). This CDR3 region has 14 residues. Trimming took 0 bases from V and 3 from J; bases not matched to a gene: 2. The CDR3: CASSLGSGGYEQYV. The CDR3 DNA reads as TGTGCCAGCAGCTTAGGCTCAGGGGGCTACGAGCAGTACGTC.

This sequence joins TRBV6-1 and TRBJ2-1, with 8 bases that match TRBD2. This CDR3 spans 15 amino acids. J gave up 4 bases and V 4 bases, and 6 bases lay outside the gene matches. The germline V gene encodes CDR1 MNHNS and CDR2 SASEGT. The CDR3 sequence: CASSASGPLYNEQFF. In nucleotides, the CDR3 is TGTGCCAGCAGTGCTAGCGGGCCCCTTTACAATGAGCAGTTCTTC.

The rearrangement links TRBV9 to TRBJ2-5; 8 bases line up with TRBD1. The ends lost 3 bases at V and 0 bases at J; junction bases unmatched: 4. CDR3 length: 15 amino acids. Germline CDR1 reads SGDLS; CDR2 reads YYNGEE. CDR3 sequence reads: CASSGTGMYQETQYF. CDR3 in DNA: TGTGCCAGCAGCGGGACAGGGATGTACCAAGAGACCCAGTACTTC. Supplemented by reference TRBV9 and TRBJ2-5, the full variable domain reads DSGVTQTPKHLITATGQRVTLRCSPRSGDLSVYWYQQSLDQGLQFLIQYYNGEERAKGNILERFSAQQFPDLHSELNLSSLELGDSALYFCASSGTGMYQETQYFGPGTRLLVL.

This chain joins TRBV5-1 and TRBJ2-5; D is unclear. CDR3 length equals 15 residues. V was trimmed by 0 bases and J by 5 bases, leaving 14 bases between them. Per the germline V gene, CDR1 is SGHRS and CDR2 is YFSETQ. The CDR3 nucleotides read TGCGCCAGCAGCTTGGTAGGCGGAGATGGTGAGACCCAGTACTTC. Translating it yields CASSLVGGDGETQYF.

The chain carries TRBV30 and TRBJ2-4; D unclear. CDR3 length equals 13 residues. Trimming left V 1 base short and J 9 bases short, with 13 bases between. Germline V gives CDR1 GTSNPN, CDR2 SVGIG (reference sequence). The CDR3 sequence is CAWSAPTVGIQYF. CDR3 bases: TGTGCCTGGAGTGCCCCCACAGTGGGCATTCAGTACTTC. The full variable domain, completed using reference TRBV30 and TRBJ2-4, is SQTIHQWPATLVQPVGSPLSLECTVEGTSNPNLYWYRQAAGRGLQLLFYSVGIGQISSEVPQNLSASRPQDRQFILSSKKLLLSDSGFYLCAWSAPTVGIQYFGAGTRLSVL.

Only a few counts were recorded for this clone. This chain uses TRBV19 with TRBJ1-4; a possible D gene is TRBD1 (5 bases). CDR3 length: 12 amino acids. CDR1 is LNHDA, CDR2 SQIVND, per germline (reference sequence). Trimming took 9 bases from V and 8 from J, leaving 13 bases between them. CDR3 sequence: CASRQSGEKLFF. The CDR3, as DNA: TGTGCCAGCCGACAGAGTGGAGAAAAACTGTTTTTT.

The chain couples TRBV4-1 to TRBJ1-1; 7 bases agree with TRBD1. The germline CDR1 and CDR2 sequences are MGHRA and YSYEKL. V shed 3 bases and J 7 bases; nucleotides not matched to a gene: 11. The CDR3 is 15 amino acids. CDR3 coding DNA: TGCGCCAGCAGCCAGGGGACAGAAGAAACGGATGAAGCTTTCTTT. Amino acids: CASSQGTEETDEAFF.

The V and J genes are TRBV5-4 and TRBJ2-1; 9 bases are shared with TRBD2. V gave up 5 bases and J gave up 4 bases; unmatched junction bases: 7. Per germline, CDR1 SGHNT and CDR2 YYREEE (reference sequence). The CDR3 consists of 15 residues. The CDR3 sequence is CASSSGTSRYNEQFF. The CDR3, as DNA: TGTGCCAGCAGTTCCGGGACTAGCAGATACAATGAGCAGTTCTTC.

The chain has TRBV7-2 and TRBJ1-1; D might be TRBD1 (5 bases). The CDR3 runs to 15 residues. Between the trimmed V and J ends, which lost 2 bases and 4 bases, there was a span of 14 bases. The germline V gene has CDR1 SGHTA and CDR2 FQGNSA. The CDR3 DNA follows: TGTGCCAGCAGCTTAATAGGGTCAGGGTCCACTGAAGCTTTCTTT. It specifies CASSLIGSGSTEAFF.

The sample holds one count of this clone. This chain links TRBV18 with TRBJ1-5; tentatively, D is TRBD1 (5 bases). CDR1 is KGHSH, CDR2 LQKENI, per germline. CDR3 length equals 15 residues. The V end lost 3 bases, the J end lost 0 bases, and 9 bases lay between the germline ends. CDR3 in DNA: TGTGCCAGCTCACCGGGGCCCGTTAGCAATCAGCCCCAGCATTTT. Amino acids: CASSPGPVSNQPQHF.

This chain uses TRBV18 with TRBJ2-1; TRBD2 agrees at 9 bases. The V gene end was trimmed by 5 bases and the J gene end by 5 bases; junction bases not matched to a gene: 16. In germline, CDR1 is KGHSH, CDR2 LQKENI. This CDR3 comprises 18 residues. The CDR3 here is CASSSSDSGRVHDNEQFF. As DNA, the CDR3 is TGTGCCAGCTCATCCAGTGATAGCGGGAGAGTTCACGACAATGAGCAGTTCTTC.

The chain combines TRBV11-1 with TRBJ2-2, with a tentative D call TRBD2 (5 bases). V was clipped by 4 bases and J by 6 bases, with 24 bases between them. The V gene's germline CDR1 is SGHAT and CDR2 FQDESV (reference sequence). The CDR3 is 18 residues long. The CDR3 DNA sequence: TGTGCCAGCAGCTCTATGACGAGGGCGACTGATCGGCCCGGGGAGCTGTTTTTT. Translated, it gives CASSSMTRATDRPGELFF.

This chain connects TRBV7-3 to TRBJ1-2, with D tentatively TRBD1 (6 bases). The CDR3 spans 11 residues. The germline V gene has CDR1 SGHTA and CDR2 FQGTGA. Trimming stripped 4 bases from V and 6 bases from J, with 6 bases between. CDR3 coding DNA: TGTGCCAGCAGCTGGACAGATGGCTACACCTTC. Translation: CASSWTDGYTF.

The chain recombines TRBV10-3 with TRBJ1-4; no clear D gene. V dropped 10 bases and J dropped 2 bases, with 17 bases sitting between them. The CDR3 has 15 amino acids. Germline V gene data show CDR1 as ENHRY and CDR2 as SYGVKD. The CDR3 DNA reads as TGTGCCACTCAAGACTCGTCCATGACTAATGAAAAACTGTTTTTT. Residues: CATQDSSMTNEKLFF.

In regard to this clone: Other DNA sequences in the sample encode the same CDR3. The chain uses TRBV15 and TRBJ2-3; 13 positions match TRBD2. Germline trimming cut 1 base from V and 3 bases from J; bases unmatched to any gene: 7. Germline V gene lookup returns CDR1 LNHNV and CDR2 YYDKDF (reference sequence). This CDR3 is 18 amino acids long. For the CDR3, the DNA is TGTGCCACCAGCAGAGTTTATTGGACTAGCGGGAGAACAGATACGCAGTATTTT. Its protein product is CATSRVYWTSGRTDTQYF.

This clone was detected only once. The chain uses TRBV7-9 and TRBJ2-2; 8 bases are shared with TRBD2. This CDR3 has 18 amino acids. The germline CDR1 and CDR2 sequences are SEHNR and FQNEAQ (reference sequence). The V gene end was trimmed by 4 bases and the J gene end by 3 bases; junction bases not matched to a gene: 13. CDR3 in amino acids: CASSYPRGSGIYTGELFF. CDR3 bases: TGTGCCAGCAGCTACCCTCGGGGTAGCGGGATCTACACCGGGGAGCTGTTTTTT.

The gene calls are TRBV18 and TRBJ2-5; 7 bases agree with TRBD2. This CDR3 has 15 residues. Germline CDR1 is KGHSH and CDR2 is LQKENI. V was pared by 3 bases and J by 5 bases, with 9 bases of the junction left unmatched. The CDR3 reads CASSPTSVVKETQYF. For the CDR3, the DNA is TGTGCCAGCTCACCCACTAGCGTCGTAAAGGAGACCCAGTACTTC.

The chain carries TRBV10-2 and TRBJ2-1; no firm D call. This CDR3 spans 11 amino acids. The germline V and J ends were trimmed by 5 bases and 5 bases, with 4 bases remaining between them. Germline CDR1 is WSHSY and CDR2 is SAAADI. CDR3 DNA sequence: TGCGCCAGCAGTCCAAACAATGAGCAGTTCTTC. Translating gives CASSPNNEQFF.

The chain couples TRBV5-8 to TRBJ2-7; TRBD1 aligns across 7 bases. After removal of 7 bases from V and 6 bases from J, the junction contained 10 bases not matched to a gene. Germline CDR1 reads SGHTS; CDR2 reads YDEGEE. CDR3 length equals 13 residues. CDR3 sequence (DNA): TGTGCCAGCTCACAGGGGATCCTCGGCGAGCAGTACTTC. It translates to CASSQGILGEQYF. The complete variable domain, with remaining parts taken from reference TRBV5-8 and TRBJ2-7, reads EAGVTQSPTHLIKTRGQQATLRCSPISGHTSVYWYQQALGLGLQFLLWYDEGEERNRGNFPPRFSGRQFPNYSSELNVNALELEDSALYLCASSQGILGEQYFGPGTRLTVT.